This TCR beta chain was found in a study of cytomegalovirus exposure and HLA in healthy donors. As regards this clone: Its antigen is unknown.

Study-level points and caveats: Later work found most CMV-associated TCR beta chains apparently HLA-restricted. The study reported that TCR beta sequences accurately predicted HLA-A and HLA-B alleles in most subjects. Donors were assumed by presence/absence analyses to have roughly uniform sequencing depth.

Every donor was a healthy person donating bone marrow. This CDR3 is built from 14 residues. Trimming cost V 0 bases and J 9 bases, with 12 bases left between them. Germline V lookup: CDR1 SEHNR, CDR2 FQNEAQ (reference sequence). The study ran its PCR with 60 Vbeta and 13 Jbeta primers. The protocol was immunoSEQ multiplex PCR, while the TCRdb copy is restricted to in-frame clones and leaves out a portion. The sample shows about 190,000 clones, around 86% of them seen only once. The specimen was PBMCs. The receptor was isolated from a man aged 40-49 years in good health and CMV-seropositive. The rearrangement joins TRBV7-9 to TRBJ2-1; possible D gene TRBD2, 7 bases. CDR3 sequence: CASSLAGGAGEQFF. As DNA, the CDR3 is TGTGCCAGCAGCTTAGCGGGGGGGGCGGGTGAGCAGTTCTTC.